This TCR beta chain derives from a study of cytomegalovirus exposure and HLA in healthy donors. Comment on this clone: What it binds is unknown.

Germline trimming cut 7 bases from V and 2 bases from J; bases unmatched to any gene: 8. The CDR3 contains 15 residues. Per the germline V gene, CDR1 is MGHRA and CDR2 is YSYEKL. Study results and caveats: Being indistinguishable, some V segments were excluded, TRBV6-2 and TRBV6-3 among them.

In the PCR, 60 Vbeta and 13 Jbeta primers were used. Sequencing used immunoSEQ multiplex PCR; TCRdb keeps in-frame clones, though not all of them. The repertoire table contains more than 45,000 clones. The genes are TRBV4-1 and TRBJ2-1; TRBD2 aligns across 7 bases. The sample taken for sequencing was PBMCs. This receptor was identified in a male donor in good health and CMV-seronegative. This CDR3 is CASTQVSGAYNEQFF. In DNA, the CDR3 is TGCGCCAGCACCCAGGTGAGCGGGGCCTACAATGAGCAGTTCTTC.